In this sample, the clone carrying this T cell receptor (beta chain) turned up once. Its target is not known. The data were taken from a study of T cell responses to AZD1222 COVID-19 vaccine. Looked up from germline, CDR1 is SGHNT and CDR2 is YYREEE (reference sequence). V was clipped by 0 bases and J by 0 bases, with 9 bases between them. The CDR3 runs to 15 residues. Generated by immunoSEQ multiplex PCR, the TCRdb table keeps only in-frame clones and is missing some. The table lists tens of thousands of clones, roughly 88% of them singletons, with 10% to 13% in the top ten. Whole-study results and caveats: Seropositive status at baseline applied to only five to seven AZD1222 recipients. Donors were largely white British and mainly female; clonal diversity was possibly underestimated. Repertoire samples came only from after the peak T cell response.

Sequenced material: peripheral blood, taken on day 0 of MenACWY control vaccination. The chain links TRBV5-4 to TRBJ1-1, with D possibly matching TRBD1 (5 bases). The receptor was isolated from an adult in good health. The CDR3 here is CASSLDRYMNTEAFF. CDR3 nucleotides: TGTGCCAGCAGCTTGGACAGGTACATGAACACTGAAGCTTTCTTT.